The present T cell receptor (beta chain) was sequenced within a study of blood T cell repertoires in COVID-19. Turning to the study itself: Both acute and convalescent COVID-19 samples were obtained from the United States, Italy and Spain. Sources were T cells, B-cell-depleted T cells, or PBMCs; the material itself was cDNA or gDNA.

Clones were sequenced by immunoSEQ multiplex PCR, and TCRdb holds only the in-frame ones, with some missing. The data contain some 220,000 clones, 80% of them seen just once; the ten biggest clones take up 13%. There are 18 residues in the CDR3. In germline, CDR1 is SGHVS, CDR2 FQNEAQ. V lost 2 bases, J lost 3 bases, and 17 bases lay in between. The origin of this receptor is a human donor in a cohort sampled during active COVID-19. Sequenced material: peripheral blood. The J gene is TRBJ2-6, the V gene TRBV7-8; tentative D call: TRBD1 (6 bases). DNA of the CDR3: TGTGCCAGCAGCTTAAGAAGGGCAGGGGTAGGTGGGGCCAACGTCCTGACTTTC. Its translation: CASSLRRAGVGGANVLTF.